A selection of T cell receptor beta chains follows, all from one sample in a study of blood T cell repertoires in COVID-19. Method: immunoSEQ multiplex PCR; TCRdb's copy keeps in-frame clones and lacks some. This sample has under 200,000 clones, with approximately 79% found just once. Material: PBMCs or T cells enriched from blood (not recorded which). These receptors all stem from a woman aged 70 to 79 in a cohort exposed to, infected with or recovered from COVID-19 (not recorded which). The CDR3 runs from the conserved cysteine through the conserved F or W. A D gene is named only where the DNA matches it firmly. Clone size is not always given. Where it is, it says once, few, many or a class for expanded clones.

d_gene: NA; j_gene: TRBJ1-3; abundance: once; v_gene: TRBV15; CDR3aa: CATSRGGGSGNTIYF; CDR3nt: TGTGCCACCAGCAGAGGAGGGGGCTCTGGAAACACCATATATTTT
d_gene: NA; j_gene: TRBJ1-2; abundance: NA; v_gene: TRBV5-1; CDR3aa: CASSLNREYGYTF; CDR3nt: TGCGCCAGCAGCTTGAACAGGGAATATGGCTACACCTTC
d_gene: TRBD2; j_gene: TRBJ2-1; abundance: NA; v_gene: TRBV19; CDR3aa: CASSIAAVTSGRNNEQFF; CDR3nt: TGTGCCAGTAGTATAGCGGCCGTCACTAGCGGGAGAAACAATGAGCAGTTCTTC
d_gene: TRBD1; j_gene: TRBJ2-5; abundance: NA; v_gene: TRBV18; CDR3aa: CASSPNRGHNLETQYF; CDR3nt: TGTGCCAGCTCACCAAACAGGGGGCATAATTTAGAGACCCAGTACTTC
d_gene: TRBD1; j_gene: TRBJ1-6; abundance: NA; v_gene: TRBV28; CDR3aa: CASSSGTGVRSPLHF; CDR3nt: TGTGCCAGCAGTTCGGGGACAGGGGTGCGCTCACCCCTCCACTTT
d_gene: NA; j_gene: TRBJ2-3; abundance: once; v_gene: TRBV5-1; CDR3aa: CASAVGTSTDTQYF; CDR3nt: TGCGCCAGCGCAGTCGGGACTAGCACAGATACGCAGTATTTT
d_gene: TRBD2; j_gene: TRBJ2-3; abundance: NA; v_gene: TRBV10-3; CDR3aa: CAISARNSGSADTQYF; CDR3nt: TGTGCCATCAGTGCCCGGAATAGCGGGAGCGCAGATACGCAGTATTTT
d_gene: TRBD1; j_gene: TRBJ2-2; abundance: NA; v_gene: TRBV19; CDR3aa: CASSEQGVGELFF; CDR3nt: TGTGCCAGTAGTGAACAGGGGGTCGGGGAGCTGTTTTTT
d_gene: TRBD1; j_gene: TRBJ2-7; abundance: few; v_gene: TRBV5-1; CDR3aa: CASSPTGVNYEQYF; CDR3nt: TGCGCCAGCAGCCCGACAGGGGTAAACTACGAGCAGTACTTC
d_gene: NA; j_gene: TRBJ2-1; abundance: NA; v_gene: TRBV3-1/TRBV3-2; CDR3aa: CASSQVGRGQEQFF; CDR3nt: TGTGCCAGCAGCCAAGTCGGAAGGGGCCAGGAGCAGTTCTTC
d_gene: TRBD1; j_gene: TRBJ1-1; abundance: NA; v_gene: TRBV28; CDR3aa: CASSLYPSSQGYTEAFF; CDR3nt: TGTGCCAGCAGTTTATACCCCTCCTCACAGGGGTACACTGAAGCTTTCTTT
d_gene: NA; j_gene: TRBJ1-5; abundance: NA; v_gene: TRBV2; CDR3aa: CASSESEVNQPQHF; CDR3nt: TGTGCCAGCAGTGAGTCTGAGGTGAATCAGCCCCAGCATTTT
d_gene: TRBD2; j_gene: TRBJ2-1; abundance: NA; v_gene: TRBV7-3; CDR3aa: CASSESSSGNGDEQFF; CDR3nt: TGTGCCAGCAGCGAATCGTCTAGCGGGAATGGGGATGAGCAGTTCTTC
d_gene: TRBD2; j_gene: TRBJ2-2; abundance: NA; v_gene: TRBV9; CDR3aa: CASSAGTINTGELFF; CDR3nt: TGTGCCAGCAGCGCTGGGACTATAAACACCGGGGAGCTGTTTTTT
d_gene: NA; j_gene: TRBJ1-5; abundance: NA; v_gene: TRBV28; CDR3aa: CASSLSNYQPQHF; CDR3nt: TGTGCCAGCAGTTTAAGCAATTATCAGCCCCAGCATTTT
d_gene: TRBD1; j_gene: TRBJ1-6; abundance: NA; v_gene: TRBV28; CDR3aa: CASSLGTGADSPLHF; CDR3nt: TGTGCCAGCAGTTTAGGGACAGGGGCGGATTCACCCCTCCACTTT
d_gene: TRBD1; j_gene: TRBJ1-5; abundance: once; v_gene: TRBV28; CDR3aa: CASSLGQGFRQPQHF; CDR3nt: TGTGCCAGCAGCCTGGGACAGGGGTTTCGTCAGCCCCAGCATTTT
d_gene: NA; j_gene: TRBJ1-5; abundance: NA; v_gene: TRBV2; CDR3aa: CASSGVNSNQPQHF; CDR3nt: TGTGCCAGCAGTGGAGTGAATAGCAATCAGCCCCAGCATTTT
d_gene: TRBD1; j_gene: TRBJ2-2; abundance: NA; v_gene: TRBV5-1; CDR3aa: CASSPPGTVYTGELFF; CDR3nt: TGCGCCAGCAGTCCCCCCGGGACAGTCTACACCGGGGAGCTGTTTTTT
d_gene: NA; j_gene: TRBJ1-3; abundance: NA; v_gene: TRBV13; CDR3aa: CASSLLARNTIYF; CDR3nt: TGTGCCAGCAGCTTACTCGCTAGGAACACCATATATTTT
d_gene: NA; j_gene: TRBJ1-1; abundance: NA; v_gene: TRBV18; CDR3aa: CASSPGGGPNTEAFF; CDR3nt: TGTGCCAGCTCACCGGGCGGAGGGCCGAACACTGAAGCTTTCTTT
d_gene: TRBD1; j_gene: TRBJ1-1; abundance: NA; v_gene: TRBV15; CDR3aa: CATSIDRGSEAFF; CDR3nt: TGTGCCACCAGCATCGACAGGGGCTCTGAAGCTTTCTTT
d_gene: TRBD1; j_gene: TRBJ1-1; abundance: NA; v_gene: TRBV7-9; CDR3aa: CASSLAEGAAEAFF; CDR3nt: TGTGCCAGCAGCTTAGCCGAGGGGGCGGCTGAAGCTTTCTTT
d_gene: TRBD2; j_gene: TRBJ2-2; abundance: NA; v_gene: TRBV6-2/TRBV6-3; CDR3aa: CASSYFITSGYTGELFF; CDR3nt: TGTGCCAGCAGTTACTTCATCACTAGCGGGTACACCGGGGAGCTGTTTTTT
d_gene: TRBD1; j_gene: TRBJ1-5; abundance: NA; v_gene: TRBV7-6; CDR3aa: CASSFEAGGGFNQPQHF; CDR3nt: TGTGCCAGCAGCTTTGAGGCAGGGGGCGGATTCAATCAGCCCCAGCATTTT
d_gene: TRBD2; j_gene: TRBJ2-1; abundance: NA; v_gene: TRBV11-2; CDR3aa: CASSSQREASYNEQFF; CDR3nt: TGTGCCAGCAGTTCCCAGCGGGAAGCGTCCTACAATGAGCAGTTCTTC
d_gene: NA; j_gene: TRBJ1-1; abundance: NA; v_gene: TRBV20-1; CDR3aa: CSATQGFEAFF; CDR3nt: TGCAGTGCAACCCAGGGTTTTGAAGCTTTCTTT
d_gene: NA; j_gene: TRBJ2-3; abundance: once; v_gene: TRBV21-1; CDR3aa: CASSKGGSCTDTQYF; CDR3nt: TGTGCCAGCAGCAAAGGAGGCAGTTGCACAGATACGCAGTATTTT
d_gene: NA; j_gene: TRBJ1-6; abundance: NA; v_gene: TRBV18; CDR3aa: CASSEQDLYNSPLHF; CDR3nt: TGTGCCAGCTCAGAACAGGACCTCTATAATTCACCCCTCCACTTT
d_gene: NA; j_gene: TRBJ1-3; abundance: NA; v_gene: TRBV5-4; CDR3aa: CASSLQGSGNTIYF; CDR3nt: TGTGCCAGCAGCTTACAGGGATCTGGAAACACCATATATTTT
d_gene: TRBD1; j_gene: TRBJ1-2; abundance: NA; v_gene: TRBV11-2; CDR3aa: CASSDYRGGNYGYTF; CDR3nt: TGTGCCAGCAGCGATTACAGGGGCGGTAACTATGGCTACACCTTC